The rows below give T cell receptor beta chains drawn from one sample of a study of brain metastases from non-small cell lung cancer. Clones were read by immunoSEQ multiplex PCR, and TCRdb kept only the in-frame ones, dropping some. The data contain 7,500 to 8,000 clones, just under 85% of them singletons. What was sequenced was primary lung tumor tissue. The source of these receptors is a donor aged 40 or over with non-small cell lung cancer. The CDR3 runs from the conserved cysteine through the conserved F or W. A D gene is named only where the DNA matches it firmly. Clone size is shown for a subset of rows, as once, few, many or a class of expanded clone.

abundance	d_gene	v_gene	j_gene	CDR3nt	CDR3aa
NA	NA	TRBV18	TRBJ1-2	TGTGCCAGCTCACCACCCGGGGATGGCTACACCTTC	CASSPPGDGYTF
NA	NA	TRBV30	TRBJ1-1	TGTGCCTGGAGTGTACTGGCGAACACTGAAACTTTCTTT	CAWSVLANTETFF
NA	NA	TRBV7-2	TRBJ2-3	TGTGCCAGCAGCCCGCAGCTTGGCAGTTCCGAAACGCAGTATTTT	CASSPQLGSSETQYF
NA	NA	TRBV5-4	TRBJ1-1	TGTGCCACCAACCCAACGGGACGGAGGAACACTGAAGCTTTCTTT	CATNPTGRRNTEAFF
few	TRBD1	TRBV5-1	TRBJ1-2	TGCGCCAGCAGCTTGGGACAGGGCCGGGACTATGGCTACACCTTC	CASSLGQGRDYGYTF
once	NA	TRBV6-5	TRBJ1-2	TGTGCCAGCAGTTATCAGGGCTATGGCTATACCTTC	CASSYQGYGYTF
NA	NA	TRBV4-3	TRBJ2-1	TGCGCCAGCAGCCAAGTGAGGCAACGGCGTAGTGAGCAGTTCTTC	CASSQVRQRRSEQFF
NA	TRBD1	TRBV28	TRBJ2-4	TGTGCCAGCAGTGTAGGGCCAGGGGGCAAAAACATTCAGTACTTC	CASSVGPGGKNIQYF
NA	TRBD2	TRBV2	TRBJ2-5	TGTGCCAGCAGTGAATTCCAAGGGGACTATGAGACCCAGTACTTC	CASSEFQGDYETQYF
NA	NA	TRBV5-1	TRBJ2-7	TGCGCCAGCAGACTAGCCCCCGCCGCTTACGAGCAGTACTTC	CASRLAPAAYEQYF
NA	NA	TRBV6-5	TRBJ1-2	TGTGCCAGCAGTTACTGGCGGGGGGGTGACTATGGCTACACCTTC	CASSYWRGGDYGYTF
NA	TRBD1	TRBV27	TRBJ1-6	TGTGCCAGCAGTATCCGTAGGAGACAGGGGTTAAGCTCCTATAATTCACCCCTCCACTTT	CASSIRRRQGLSSYNSPLHF
NA	TRBD1	TRBV3-1/TRBV3-2	TRBJ1-2	TGTGCCAGCAGCCTTGGGGCAGGGGGCTCATGGCCCTACACCTTC	CASSLGAGGSWPYTF
NA	NA	TRBV6-1	TRBJ1-4	TGTGCCAGCAGTGAATGGTGGGGCGATGAAAAACTGTTTTTT	CASSEWWGDEKLFF
NA	NA	TRBV4-2	TRBJ1-2	TGTGCCAGCAGCCAAGATATGGCAGGGGCACTAGTGTACTATGGCTACACCTTC	CASSQDMAGALVYYGYTF
NA	TRBD1	TRBV4-3	TRBJ2-6	TGCGCCAGCAGCCGCTTCTGGACAGGGGGCTCTGGGGCCAACGTCCTGACTTTC	CASSRFWTGGSGANVLTF
few	TRBD1	TRBV28	TRBJ2-5	TGTGCCAGCAGCAACCAGATACAGGGGGGAAGGTACTTC	CASSNQIQGGRYF
NA	TRBD1	TRBV3-1/TRBV3-2	TRBJ1-2	TGTGCCAGCAGCTACCGGGACAGCTTCTATGGCTACACCTTC	CASSYRDSFYGYTF
NA	TRBD1	TRBV7-6	TRBJ1-4	TGTGCCAGCAGCCAAGGGACAGGGGGTGCAAGCACTAATGAAAAACTGTTTTTT	CASSQGTGGASTNEKLFF
NA	TRBD2	TRBV7-6	TRBJ2-7	TGTGCCAGCAGCCAACAGACTAGCGGAGTTGGGCAGTACTTC	CASSQQTSGVGQYF
large	NA	TRBV4-1	TRBJ1-6	TGCGCCAGCAGCCAAGGGAGTGGCAGACTAGATTTGAATCCCCTCCACTTT	CASSQGSGRLDLNPLHF
NA	NA	TRBV5-1	TRBJ2-5	TGCGCCAGCAGCTCACAGGATGCGGGCGAGACCCAGTACTTC	CASSSQDAGETQYF
NA	NA	TRBV30	TRBJ1-1	TGTGCCTGGAGTGTACAGGTGAACACTGAAGCTTTCTTT	CAWSVQVNTEAFF
NA	NA	TRBV27	TRBJ2-1	TGTGCCAGCAGTTTAGCGGCGAGCTCCTACAATGAGCAGTTCTTC	CASSLAASSYNEQFF
once	NA	TRBV3-1/TRBV3-2	TRBJ1-6	TGTGCCAGCAGCCAAAGACAACAAACTTCACCCCTCCACTTT	CASSQRQQTSPLHF
once	NA	TRBV4-3	TRBJ2-2	TGCGCCAGCAGCCAAGATCAAGGTTGGGAAGTCGCAGGGGAGCTGTTTTTT	CASSQDQGWEVAGELFF
once	TRBD1	TRBV7-9	TRBJ1-4	TGTGCCAGCAGCTTATTGGAGACAGGGATTGTAGAACTGTTTTTT	CASSLLETGIVELFF
NA	NA	TRBV6-2/TRBV6-3	TRBJ1-5	TGTGCCAGCAGTTACGGGGAGGAGGGTCAGCCCCAGCATTTT	CASSYGEEGQPQHF
NA	NA	TRBV7-2	TRBJ1-1	TGTGCCAGCAGCTTTATAAGTAACACTGAAGCTTTCTTT	CASSFISNTEAFF
NA	NA	TRBV7-8	TRBJ2-7	TGTGCCAGCAGCTTAACAGGGACCTACGAGCAGTACTTC	CASSLTGTYEQYF
NA	NA	TRBV7-3	TRBJ1-2	TGTGCCAGCAGCTCCCTCGGGGCCCCCTATGGCTACACCTTC	CASSSLGAPYGYTF
NA	NA	TRBV6-5	TRBJ2-7	TGTGCCAGCAGGCCCGGGGTGAGCTCCTACGAGCAGTACTTC	CASRPGVSSYEQYF
once	NA	TRBV2	TRBJ2-3	TGTGCCAGCAGTCTGGCCACCCTCACAGATACGCAGTATTTT	CASSLATLTDTQYF
NA	NA	TRBV10-2	TRBJ2-3	TGCGCCAGCAACGCCCTCCAGACAGATACGCAGTATTTT	CASNALQTDTQYF
once	NA	TRBV2	TRBJ1-4	TGTGCCAGCAGTGAAGCCCGGACCGTTGAAAAACTGTTTTTT	CASSEARTVEKLFF
NA	NA	TRBV29-1	TRBJ1-1	TGCAGCGCCGGGGAGAATACTGAAGCTTTCTTT	CSAGENTEAFF
NA	TRBD1	TRBV7-8	TRBJ1-1	TGTGCCAGCAGCTTATCCCTGACAGGGGAAAACACTGAAGCTTTCTTT	CASSLSLTGENTEAFF
NA	NA	TRBV19	TRBJ2-1	TGTGCCAGCTCCTGGTGGGGAAGAGAGCAGTTCTTC	CASSWWGREQFF
NA	NA	TRBV30	TRBJ1-1	TGTGCCTGGACAGGGGATGAAGCTTTCTTT	CAWTGDEAFF
once	NA	TRBV5-1	TRBJ2-1	TGCGCCAGCAGCTTGAGGGGGGGGCTGGGTGAGCAGTTCTTC	CASSLRGGLGEQFF
NA	NA	TRBV5-6	TRBJ2-2	TGTGCCAGCAGCGTTCCAAGGGCCCTGAACACCGGGGAGCTGTTTTTT	CASSVPRALNTGELFF
NA	NA	TRBV10-1	TRBJ2-7	TGCGCCAGCAGTGAGTCAGGGGATCCCCCCTACGAGCAGTACTTC	CASSESGDPPYEQYF
NA	NA	TRBV28	TRBJ1-2	TGTGCCAGCAGTTTATATAGGGGGTTAAATTATGGCTACACCTTC	CASSLYRGLNYGYTF
once	NA	TRBV28	TRBJ2-5	TGTGCCAGCAGTTCCTTCTCCGGATGGCGGGGTCAAGAGACCCAGTACTTC	CASSSFSGWRGQETQYF
NA	NA	TRBV11-3	TRBJ2-1	TGTGCCAGCAGCTTTGGTATGGGGGGCAATCGATTCTTC	CASSFGMGGNRFF
NA	TRBD2	TRBV15	TRBJ2-7	TGTGCCACCAGCTCAAACGAGCGGGGGGACCCCTACGAGCAGTACTTC	CATSSNERGDPYEQYF
NA	NA	TRBV5-4	TRBJ2-5	TGTGCCAGCAGCTTTGAGCAGGGGCGGGAGACCCAGTACTTC	CASSFEQGRETQYF
NA	NA	TRBV6-5	TRBJ1-3	TGTGCCAGCAATTCGGACATTGGTTCTGGAAACACCATATATTTT	CASNSDIGSGNTIYF
NA	NA	TRBV6-5	TRBJ1-1	TGTGCCAGCAGTTACTTGAGCGGTGAAGCTTTCTTT	CASSYLSGEAFF
NA	NA	TRBV7-8	TRBJ1-1	TGTGCCAGCAGCTTAGGGGTGGAAGCTTTCTTT	CASSLGVEAFF
NA	NA	TRBV27	TRBJ2-1	TGTGCCAGCAGTTTTGGCTCTCCCTCCTACAATGAGCAGTTCTTC	CASSFGSPSYNEQFF
NA	TRBD1	TRBV18	TRBJ2-7	TGTGCCAGCTCACGAACGGGACAGGGCCGCTACGAGCAGTACTTC	CASSRTGQGRYEQYF
few	NA	TRBV29-1	TRBJ2-3	TGCAGCGTTGGACTGGGGGCAGATACGCAGTATTTT	CSVGLGADTQYF
few	NA	TRBV24-1	TRBJ2-7	TGTGCCACCAGTGACCCAGGATCCTACGAGCAGTACTTC	CATSDPGSYEQYF